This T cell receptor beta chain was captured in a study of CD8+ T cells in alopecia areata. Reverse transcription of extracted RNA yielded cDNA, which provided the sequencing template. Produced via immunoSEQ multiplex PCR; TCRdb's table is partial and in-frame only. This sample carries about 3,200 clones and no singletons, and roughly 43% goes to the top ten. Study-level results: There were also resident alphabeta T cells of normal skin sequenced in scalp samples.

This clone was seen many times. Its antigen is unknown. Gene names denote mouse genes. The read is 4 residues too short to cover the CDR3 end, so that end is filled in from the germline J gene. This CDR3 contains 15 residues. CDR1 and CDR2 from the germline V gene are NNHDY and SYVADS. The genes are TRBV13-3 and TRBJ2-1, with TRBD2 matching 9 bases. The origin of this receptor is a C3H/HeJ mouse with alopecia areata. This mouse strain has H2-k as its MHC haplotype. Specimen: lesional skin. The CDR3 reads CASSDGLGGRAEQFF. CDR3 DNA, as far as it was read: TGTGCCAGCAGTGATGGGCTGGGGGGGAGAGCT.